The 5 T cell receptor beta chains below all came from one sample that was sequenced in a study of T cells in Graves' hyperthyroidism and ophthalmopathy. Amplified TCR beta CDR3 regions came from RNA transcripts. A first-round RT-PCR of the TCR CDR3 used the HTBI primer set. TCRdb ran MiXCR on the multiplex PCR reads and lists one entry per CDR3 protein. The repertoire holds hundreds of thousands of distinct CDR3 sequences, with over 15% as singletons. The specimen sequenced was blood. These receptors were obtained from a woman in her fifties or sixties with Graves' hyperthyroidism that later progressed to Graves' ophthalmopathy.

This clonotype occurred a few times. The CDR3 loop reads CASSQGQQLLYQPQHF. CDR3 nucleotide sequence: TGCGCCAGCAGCCAAGGACAACAGCTTTTATATCAGCCCCAGCATTTT. This rearrangement joins TRBV4-1 to TRBJ1-5; D is undetermined. This CDR3 is built from 16 residues. The V gene's germline CDR1 is MGHRA and CDR2 YSYEKL. Trimming removed 1 base from V and 5 bases from J, with 15 bases in between.

The gene calls are TRBV9 and TRBJ2-7; 10 bases map to TRBD1. Germline V gene lookup returns CDR1 SGDLS and CDR2 YYNGEE. The junction had 6 bases not matched to a gene; V was cut back by 0 bases and J by 6 bases. The CDR3 is 15 residues long. The CDR3 here is CASSVDGTGAAEQYF. The CDR3 region has the DNA TGTGCCAGCAGCGTAGACGGGACAGGGGCGGCCGAGCAGTACTTC.

This clonotype was seen ten or more times. The chain is built from TRBV5-1 and TRBJ2-3; 8 nucleotides line up with TRBD1. Germline values: CDR1 SGHRS, CDR2 YFSETQ. Trimming removed 1 base from V and 2 bases from J; junction bases left unmatched: 3. The CDR3 is 15 amino acids. CDR3 residues: CASSLPGQATDTQYF. The CDR3 DNA is TGCGCCAGCAGCTTGCCGGGACAGGCCACAGATACGCAGTATTTT.

This chain uses TRBV29-1 with TRBJ1-1; D unresolved. V lost 6 bases and J 1 base, leaving 12 bases between the germline ends. CDR3 size: 13 residues. The V gene's germline CDR1 is SQVTM and CDR2 ANQGSEA. The CDR3 loop is CSVDYSGNTEAFF. The CDR3 region has the DNA TGCAGCGTGGACTACTCGGGGAACACTGAAGCTTTCTTT.

This clonotype was found a few times. The chain couples TRBV19 to TRBJ1-2; D is uncertain. The CDR3 spans 13 residues. CDR1 is LNHDA and CDR2 is SQIVND in the germline V gene (reference sequence). V lost 6 bases and J lost 4, with 12 bases in between. CDR3 region: CASSERMLYGYTF. In DNA form, the CDR3 reads TGTGCCAGTAGCGAACGGATGCTCTATGGCTACACCTTC.